This T cell receptor (beta chain) was retrieved from a study of OX40 agonist ivuxolimab in advanced cancers. Method: immunoSEQ multiplex PCR; TCRdb's copy keeps in-frame clones and lacks some. The repertoire includes roughly 100,000 clones, about 93% of them detected once, and about 0.89% sits in the top ten. This material consisted of CD4+ or CD8+ T cells sorted from blood, taken in a trial of the OX40 agonist ivuxolimab. The sequence was collected from an adult with an advanced solid tumor such as melanoma, head and neck, liver or kidney cancer.

CDR3 DNA: TGCAGTGCTAGTCCGTTTCAGGAGCAGTTCTTC. It encodes CSASPFQEQFF. V and J are TRBV20-1 and TRBJ2-1; D unclear. Trimming took 3 bases from V and 10 from J, leaving 10 bases between them. The CDR3 spans 11 residues. CDR1 is DFQATT and CDR2 is SNEGSKA in the germline V gene (reference sequence).